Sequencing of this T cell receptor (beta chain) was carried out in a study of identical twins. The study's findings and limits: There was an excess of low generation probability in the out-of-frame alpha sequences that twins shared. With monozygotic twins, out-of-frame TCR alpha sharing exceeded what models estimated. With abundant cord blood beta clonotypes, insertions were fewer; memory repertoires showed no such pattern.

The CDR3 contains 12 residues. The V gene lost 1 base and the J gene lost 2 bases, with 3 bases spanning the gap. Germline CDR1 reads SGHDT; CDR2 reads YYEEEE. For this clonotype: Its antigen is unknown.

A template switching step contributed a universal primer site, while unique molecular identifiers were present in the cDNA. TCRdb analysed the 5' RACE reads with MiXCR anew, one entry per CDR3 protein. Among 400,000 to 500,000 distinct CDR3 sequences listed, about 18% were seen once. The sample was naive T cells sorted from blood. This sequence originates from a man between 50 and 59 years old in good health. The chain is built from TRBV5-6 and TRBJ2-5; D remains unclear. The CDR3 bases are TGTGCCAGCAGCTTGATGCAAGAGACCCAGTACTTC. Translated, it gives CASSLMQETQYF.